The present entry profiles one TCR beta chain with its context. This clone has a handful of counts. No cognate antigen has been identified for it. Base-call qualities are not available, and no considerably larger clone is one nucleotide away. V gives up 1 base and J gives up 0 bases, and the segment between their germline ends measures 6 bases. The germline V gene yields LGHNA for CDR1 and YNFKEQ for CDR2. CDR3 length: 15 amino acids, cysteine to phenylalanine. Left in the record is the CDR3 DNA by itself, 45 bases read in frame from the first base. This sample was included in a study of cytomegalovirus exposure and HLA in healthy donors (dated by TCRdb to between 2016 and 2019). The study in broad terms: An earlier analysis of some 600 of the donors reported over 250 Gb of sequence data and some 110 million unique TCR beta sequences obtained from 150 million to 200 million T cells. Around 330 gigabases of sequencing data and around 85 million unique TCR sequences made up an early release that covered several hundred HLA-typed donors. Among the approximately 420 genotyped donors, approximately 82% belonged to the genetic ancestry cluster associated with self-reported Caucasian donors. The study was designed to test whether signatures of past pathogen exposure could be identified by cataloging public T cell receptors. The study used immunosequencing to profile the T cell repertoires of 600 to 850 subjects and linked those repertoires to cytomegalovirus serostatus. Along with the approximately 700-subject first cohort, a separate validation cohort of over a hundred different subjects was used. To predict cytomegalovirus infection status, the study brought together high-throughput TCR immunosequencing, statistical association of individual TCRs with disease status, and machine learning. In a later analysis, previously published TCR beta repertoires from some 640 donors were re-analyzed and high-resolution HLA genotyping was added so that TCR occurrence patterns could be studied. Rather than drawing on any new phenotypic data, the later analysis identified candidate immune exposures from TCR beta sequences and the way those sequences occurred across donors. An earlier analysis of a few hundred of the donors applied high-throughput TCR beta sequencing to assess whether each TCR beta V gene segment acted as functional or pseudogenic. Donor age, sex, ethnicity and CMV serostatus were collected together with the repertoire data. In a later genetic analysis, genome-wide SNP genotypes for about three fifths of the roughly 670 donors were used, and that subset was treated as a discovery cohort. Every discovery cohort repertoire had been produced on one sequencing platform. Both class I and class II loci were covered by HLA typing, at four-digit resolution. The number of donors typed differed by locus, with 629-630 for A, B, C, DRB1 and DQB1, around 500 for DQA1, nearly 610 for DPA1, and approximately 470 for DPB1. Roughly five DR-DQ haplotypes were handled as single units for association and clustering, since linkage in the cohort was strong. Among about 390 genotyped donors of the cohort, an average of approximately 230,000 unique TCR beta nucleotide sequences were sequenced per donor, around 20% of them non-productive.

The library was built by means of the immunoSEQ multiplex PCR assay. For the multiplex PCR, a mixture combining 60 forward primers for TCR Vbeta segments and 13 reverse primers for TCR Jbeta segments was used. Amplification of the CDR3 region of rearranged TCR beta genes was performed with a multiplex PCR assay on genomic DNA. On the Illumina HiSeq System, the amplified TCR beta libraries were sequenced as 87-base-pair reads. As for the original processing: A later analysis tallied tens of millions of unique TCR beta chains across the 666 repertoires, and about 10 million of those chains were shared by two or more donors. A nearest-neighbor algorithm error-corrected the raw reads and collapsed the reads into unique sequences, merging closely related sequences to remove PCR and sequencing errors. CDR3 sequences were aligned to IMGT reference sequences to assign V, D and J gene segments. Each retained sequence needed at least a six-nucleotide match to both a V gene segment and a J gene segment. Rearrangements were called productive when the CDR3 lacked stop codons and stayed in frame with V and J; all others were non-productive. Following IMGT convention, CDR3 was defined as the stretch from the second conserved V-encoded cysteine up to the conserved J-encoded phenylalanine. In an earlier analysis of some 550 of the donors, sequences lacking an unambiguous match to a single V gene segment were excluded. In an earlier analysis of 450 to 750 of the donors, a V segment was called functional when productive rearrangements were above 56.7%, and segregating when the standard deviation between donors exceeded 5%. To diagnose cytomegalovirus status from the catalog of TCR beta chain sequences, a statistical classification framework was built. V and J gene assignment, in a later analysis, came from comparing TCR nucleotide sequences with IMGT/GENE-DB human TR gene sequences. Using the TCRdist pipeline, a later analysis assigned CDR3 sequences along with most-parsimonious VDJ recombination scenarios. In a later analysis, each TCR beta chain was defined by its CDR3 amino acid sequence together with its V-gene family, and reads lacking a unique V-gene family were excluded. In a later analysis, several hundred highly shared, low-generation-probability nucleotide sequences were removed to address suspected cross-contamination and a sequencing artifact. For each public chain, a later analysis derived a clonal expansion index from normalized ranks of inferred template counts within each repertoire. A later analysis computed generation probabilities with a VDJ recombination model fitted to out-of-frame rearrangements, and checked the results against IGoR. A later analysis scored TCR-TCR, TCR-HLA and TCR-CMV co-occurrence with hypergeometric tests, applying a repertoire-size bias correction to TCR pairs. To estimate false discovery rates, a later analysis permuted the HLA or CMV assignments 20 times. In a later analysis, co-occurring TCRs were grouped with DBSCAN, and TCRdist sequence similarity was added when clustering was performed within HLA-allele-positive subsets. Repertoires with fewer than 30,000 or more than 120,000 public chains, plus five repertoires with anomalous nucleotide sharing, were excluded from co-occurrence clustering. TCRdb took this table from immuneACCESS and kept in-frame rearrangements with V and J called. Such tables lack part of the clones; where checked against another copy, unresolved V genes explain under half of the gap, and the rest is unexplained. Clone size and the V and J calls come from that table; the DNA yielded D and trimming. The sample profile shows approximately 110,000 clones; 67% of them were found once. Roughly 8.7% of the sample is in the top ten clones.

What the study reported, not specific to this receptor: In a later analysis, several top co-occurrence clusters were reported to appear linked to parvovirus B19, influenza, CMV and Epstein-Barr virus. Because some donors lacked HLA typing at each locus, the association tests relied only on the typed subset. The authors suggested that the approach could potentially be extended to other disease states and immunological phenotypes. In a later analysis, HLA-associated TCR beta chains showed more clonal expansion and lower generation probabilities than non-associated chains that were equally common. For the cohort, immune exposure information was limited to CMV serostatus. Most CMV-associated TCR beta chains appeared to be HLA-restricted in a later analysis, and the HLA associations seemed to be driven largely by CMV exposure. Most TCR sequences were seen in very few donors, while some public TCRs were found in many individuals. In a later analysis, some 18,000 TCR beta sequences were associated with specific HLA alleles at a false discovery rate of 0.05. The sequencing pipeline was judged likely to have produced a cluster of highly shared sequence variants as a technical artifact. Because the 87-base-pair reads could not distinguish some IMGT-functional V segments, including TRBV6-2 and TRBV6-3, those segments were excluded. In vitro tests confirmed that three of the cytomegalovirus-associated TCR beta chains recognize cytomegalovirus antigens. In an earlier analysis of around 600 of the donors, most TCR beta V segments were observed in productive rearrangements about 87% or about 30% of the time, broadly matching IMGT annotations. A later genetic analysis reported fewer N-insertions in productive TCRs among donors in an Asian-associated ancestry cluster than the roughly 720-donor mean. Roughly uniform sequencing depth across donors was assumed in presence/absence analyses, although this assumption may not hold. In a later genetic analysis, a missense DCLRE1C variant was associated with V-gene and J-gene trimming of TCR beta chains, and the association was replicated in an independent cohort. In the study, around 150 TCR beta chains were listed as associated with cytomegalovirus. Because counts were too low, more than 15 rarely observed V segments, including chromosome 9 orphons, were left out of the earlier analysis of 587 of the donors. In this cohort, only TCR beta chains were sequenced, and detectable features were limited by the absence of alpha or paired-chain data. Assigning TCR associations to individual alleles was difficult when HLA alleles, especially DR and DQ, strongly co-occurred. According to a later analysis, TCR association rates differed among HLA loci, with DRB1 alleles showing the most associated TCRs and HLA-C alleles showing the fewest. Correlated functional status among segregating V segments might be attributable to linkage disequilibrium, but an unknown experimental factor could not be ruled out. In both the original and validation cohorts, the classifier was reported to diagnose cytomegalovirus status with high specificity and sensitivity. A further reported finding was that TCR beta sequences accurately predicted the HLA-A and HLA-B alleles for most subjects in the first cohort.

The cohort comprised 666 healthy bone marrow donors. Cohort members were all nominally healthy when sampled, although unrecorded immune exposures were likely present. The donor tested CMV seropositive, placing the donor among the 250 to 350 seropositive members of the cohort. A peripheral blood sample was collected from each donor, and TCR beta sequencing was performed on peripheral blood mononuclear cells. Genomic DNA was extracted from the blood cell samples with the Qiagen DNeasy Blood Extraction Kit. The rearranged segments are TRBV4-2 and TRBJ2-2; D gene: possibly TRBD2, on 6 matching bases. The source material was PBMCs. The TCR was taken from a man between 18 and 29 years old in good health and CMV-seropositive. The CDR3 in this case is CASSQGLANTGELFF. The DNA sequence is as follows: TGTGCCAGCAGCCAAGGACTAGCGAACACCGGGGAGCTGTTTTTT.